This TCR beta chain emerged from a study of shared clonotypes between healthy human individuals. Study in general: The donors, two women and three men, were aged 18 to 49.

Details on this clone: The antigen remains undetermined.

The CDR3 has 15 residues. V lost 5 bases and J 7 bases, leaving 18 bases between the germline ends. From germline, CDR1 is SGHNT and CDR2 YYREEE (reference sequence). General study findings and limits: Clonotype sharing among the donors was expected to vary with sequencing depth.

Clones were read by immunoSEQ multiplex PCR, and TCRdb kept only the in-frame ones, dropping some. The repertoire holds roughly 1 million clones, with 60% to 80% as singletons. This rearrangement joins TRBV5-4 to TRBJ1-4, with a possible D match to TRBD1 (5 bases). The sequencing input was memory CD4+ T cells sorted from blood. The subset: CD45RA-negative fraction. This clonotype originated in a man younger than 35 in good health. CDR3 amino acids: CASRPSGTTLEKLFF. CDR3 coding DNA: TGTGCCAGCAGACCTTCCGGGACCACCCTTGAAAAACTGTTTTTT.